The entry below gives a single TCR beta chain sequence along with its context. Its specificity is not known. The source of the sample is a study of identical twins. Study conclusions and caveats: Alpha sequences that were out-of-frame and twin-shared showed an excess of low generation probability. There were fewer insertions in abundant cord blood beta clonotypes, but memory repertoires showed no such pattern.

Each cDNA held unique molecular identifiers, and template switching gave it a universal primer site. One entry per CDR3 protein, called by TCRdb with MiXCR from the 5' RACE reads. The sample gives 250,000 or so distinct CDR3 sequences, approximately 7.8% of which show up once; roughly 5.4% is in the top ten. The data also belong to a second study, concerning yellow fever vaccine responses in identical twins.

The TCR was taken from a woman aged 18-29 years in good health. The material sequenced was CD8+ T cells sorted from blood.

The CDR3: CASSEALVMAVGGYTF. The CDR3 DNA reads as TGTGCCAGCAGTGAAGCGCTTGTAATGGCCGTTGGTGGCTACACCTTC. The chain recombines TRBV2 with TRBJ1-2; D unclear. The CDR3 covers 16 residues. Germline V CDR1 and CDR2: SNHLY, FYNNEI. The V end lost 0 bases, the J end lost 7 bases, and 18 bases lay between the germline ends.